This T cell receptor beta chain derives from a study of blood T cell repertoires in COVID-19 (TCRdb year 2020). Regarding the complete study: The collaborator samples originated in the United States, Italy and Spain and spanned the acute and convalescent phases of COVID-19. The prospective study material was composed of cDNA or gDNA derived from T cells, B-cell-depleted T cells, or PBMCs. The dataset comprised deeply sampled blood TCRbeta repertoires from subjects exposed to, actively infected with, or recovered from COVID-19. The repertoires were made available in a free public database intended to serve as a resource for research on the immune response to SARS-CoV-2. Samples came from the ongoing ImmuneRACE study (first 160 participants) plus 1,254 subjects from 6 global collaborators. The sample metadata nearly always contained a de-identified subject ID, COVID-19 status, age in years and sex. Where available, HLA class I and class II types were taken from metadata supplied by the sample provider and were not determined by assay-based typing.

CDR1 and CDR2, looked up from the germline V gene (reference sequence), are LNHNV and YYDKDF. The CDR3 runs 14 residues from the cysteine to the phenylalanine. Only the CDR3 DNA stays, 42 bases, in frame from base 1. The germline V and J ends show losses of 4 bases and 8 bases respectively, and no gene match explains 6 bases of the junction. In regard to this clone: Its binding antigen is unknown. No qualities accompany the bases; no much larger clone lies one base away.

Points the paper makes about the study in general: Clinical and demographic metadata were provided uncurated, with the amount varying by source and participant.

Whole blood was collected in K2EDTA tubes by collaborating institutions according to the institutions' own protocols. For TCRbeta analysis, collaborators shipped samples as frozen whole blood, isolated PBMCs, or DNA extracted from either of those sample types. TCRbeta CDR3 regions were amplified from genomic DNA using the immunoSEQ Assay, a bias-controlled multiplex PCR. The paper's processing steps were these. The number of nucleated cells in each sample was estimated from the amplification of reference gene primers within the assay. To quantify the absolute abundance of each unique TCRbeta CDR3 rearrangement, sequence reads were collapsed and filtered. For each sample, productive Simpson clonality was calculated as the square root of Simpson's diversity index across productive rearrangements. TCRdb limited this immuneACCESS table to in-frame rearrangements with V and J called. A share of clones is missing; checked studies link under half to unresolved V genes, and the rest is unexplained. V and J calls and clone size come straight from that table; D and trimming were deduced from the DNA. The sample records tens of thousands of clones, 86% of which are singletons. 4.9% of the sample is held by the ten biggest clonotypes.

This sequence was found in a man aged 50 to 59 with active or convalescent COVID-19. The sequence joins TRBV15 to TRBJ1-4, with 8 bases in between that match TRBD1. Sequencing was done on a sample of peripheral blood. This receptor has the CDR3 CATSKGQGAEKLFF. The DNA sequence follows: TGTGCCACCAGCAAGGGGCAGGGGGCGGAAAAACTGTTTTTT.